This T cell receptor beta chain originates from a study of cytomegalovirus exposure and HLA in healthy donors. Study-level findings and limits: The classifier was said to identify cytomegalovirus status with high specificity and sensitivity. Overall, around 160 TCR beta chains were annotated as cytomegalovirus-associated.

PCR primers comprised 60 Vbeta and 13 Jbeta primers. Libraries were prepared by immunoSEQ multiplex PCR; TCRdb keeps only in-frame clonotypes and omits some of them. This sample carries 150,000 to 200,000 clones, over 70% of them seen once, and the ten largest clones take 3.1%. Whereas donors were nominally healthy upon sampling, unrecorded immune exposures were probable. Germline V gene data show CDR1 as SGHAT and CDR2 as FQNNGV. The CDR3 contains 15 residues. V lost 2 bases, J lost 3 bases, and 11 bases lay in between. Of note for this clone: The antigen remains undetermined.

This clonotype originated in a male donor in good health and CMV-seronegative. This chain connects TRBV11-2 to TRBJ1-5; the D gene is possibly TRBD1 (5 bases). The sequencing input was PBMCs. The chain's CDR3 is CASSLNGGVNQPQHF. CDR3 coding DNA: TGTGCCAGCAGCTTAAATGGGGGGGTCAATCAGCCCCAGCATTTT.